A single sample gave rise to the 10 T cell receptor beta chains below, sequenced in a study of vaccination effects on CD4 cells after COVID-19. No antigens are known for them. Sequencing used immunoSEQ multiplex PCR; TCRdb keeps in-frame clones, though not all of them. The table includes approximately 15,000 clones, 76% detected once. Antigen-specific CD4+ T cell clonotypes were called by their expansion after viral peptide-pool culture in ViraFEST. Following culture for under 12 days, CD4+ T cells were isolated. This individual contracted SARS-CoV-2 between March and December 2020, as verified by PCR. Participants were vaccinated with two doses of either the BNT162b2 or mRNA-1273 vaccine. The sample consisted of CD4+ T cells from PBMCs cultured with SARS-CoV-2 spike peptides, taken after COVID-19 vaccination. All receptors come from a human donor who had a prior SARS-CoV-2 infection.

The genes are TRBV18 and TRBJ2-5; D gene unclear. Germline-derived CDR1 and CDR2 are KGHSH and LQKENI. V lost 3 bases and J lost 5, with 16 bases in between. This CDR3 has 15 residues. CDR3 sequence reads: CASSPPGTGSETQYF. The CDR3 DNA sequence: TGTGCCAGCTCACCCCCAGGAACGGGCTCGGAGACCCAGTACTTC.

The chain carries TRBV6-4 and TRBJ2-2; D is perhaps TRBD1 (5 bases). The germline V and J ends were trimmed by 6 bases and 1 base, with 9 bases remaining between them. CDR3 size: 14 residues. Germline-derived CDR1 and CDR2 are MRHNA and SNTAGT. The CDR3 spells CASSAQVNTGELFF. Written as DNA, the CDR3 is TGTGCCAGCAGCGCACAGGTGAACACCGGGGAGCTGTTTTTT.

This chain joins TRBV21-1 and TRBJ2-2; the table's D call, TRBD2, was not checked against the DNA. TRBV21-1 is shown as a pseudogene. The CDR3 length is 19 residues. CDR3 sequence reads: CASSERSGTTTRNTGELFF. The CDR3, as DNA: TGTGCCAGCAGCGAAAGGTCCGGGACTACCACCCGAAACACCGGGGAGCTGTTTTTT.

The chain joins TRBV12-3 or TRBV12-4 to TRBJ1-5; possible D gene TRBD1, 6 bases. CDR3 length equals 13 residues. With 5 bases removed from V and 7 bases from J, the gap between germline ends came to 12 bases. CDR3 residues: CASSIQGDQPQHF. DNA of the CDR3: TGTGCCAGCAGTATACAGGGTGACCAGCCCCAGCATTTT.

The rearrangement joins TRBV7-9 to TRBJ1-3; D remains unclear. Per germline, CDR1 SEHNR and CDR2 FQNEAQ (reference sequence). The V end was cut by 1 base, the J end by 3 bases, with 7 bases between. The CDR3 length is 14 residues. In nucleotides, the CDR3 is TGTGCCAGCAGCTTAGGCGAAATTGGAAACACCATATATTTT. It translates to CASSLGEIGNTIYF.

The CDR3, as DNA: TGTGCCAGCAGTGCCCATGGGGGAACCTACGAGCAGTACTTC. Translating it yields CASSAHGGTYEQYF. The rearrangement uses TRBV2 and TRBJ2-7; D is tentatively TRBD1 or TRBD2 (5 bases each). V was shortened by 4 bases and J by 2 bases, with 12 bases between the two germline ends. Germline V gene lookup returns CDR1 SNHLY and CDR2 FYNNEI. This CDR3 has 14 residues.

The rearrangement joins TRBV6-5 to TRBJ2-3, with unresolved D. The V gene's germline CDR1 is MNHEY and CDR2 SVGAGI. CDR3 length: 13 residues. V was pared by 2 bases and J by 2 bases, with 5 bases between. Here the CDR3 reads CASSYGFTDTQYF. The CDR3 DNA reads TGTGCCAGCAGTTACGGGTTCACAGATACGCAGTATTTT.

This clone was seen more than once but under ten times. This rearrangement joins TRBV4-3 to TRBJ2-2; D is unresolved. The CDR3 is 18 amino acids. Trimming left V 0 bases short and J 2 bases short, with 16 bases between. The germline CDR1 and CDR2 sequences are LGHNA and YSLEER. The CDR3 protein is CASSQERAAVLNTGELFF. The CDR3 coding sequence is TGCGCCAGCAGCCAAGAGCGTGCGGCGGTACTTAACACCGGGGAGCTGTTTTTT.

This clone was picked up a small number of times. This chain joins TRBV6-5 and TRBJ1-2; D call uncertain. CDR1 MNHEY and CDR2 SVGAGI come from the germline V gene. V was clipped by 8 bases and J by 0 bases, with 7 bases between them. CDR3 length: 12 amino acids. This CDR3 is CASRQANYGYTF. The CDR3 DNA reads as TGTGCCAGCCGGCAGGCTAACTATGGCTACACCTTC.

The chain's CDR3 is CASTDFYNEQFF. The CDR3 region has the DNA TGTGCCAGCACGGACTTTTACAATGAGCAGTTCTTC. V is TRBV6-5 and J is TRBJ2-1, with D possibly being TRBD2 (5 bases). V lost 7 bases and J 4 bases, leaving 8 bases between the germline ends. The CDR3 contains 12 residues. Germline loops: CDR1 MNHEY, CDR2 SVGAGI.